The clone carrying this T cell receptor (beta chain) has more than one count but fewer than ten. This sample stems from a study of blood T cell repertoires in COVID-19. Original handling: How many nucleated cells were present was estimated from reference gene primer amplification. Measured with immunoSEQ multiplex PCR; TCRdb has only the in-frame clones, and not every one. V, J and clone size are taken as reported in that table, and D and trimming were inferred from the DNA itself. The sample holds approximately 92,000 clones, approximately 80% seen once. Germline V gene data show CDR1 as LGHDT and CDR2 as YNNKEL (reference sequence). V dropped 2 bases and J dropped 0 bases, with 8 bases sitting between them. This CDR3 contains 15 residues.

The V gene is TRBV3-1 (or the pseudogene TRBV3-2), the J gene TRBJ1-3; D remains unclear. This clonotype was obtained from a man between 60 and 70 years old with acute or convalescent COVID-19. Specimen: peripheral blood. This CDR3 reads CASSQQGVSGNTIYF. In DNA form, the CDR3 reads TGTGCCAGCAGCCAACAAGGAGTCTCTGGAAACACCATATATTTT.